This is a list of T cell receptor beta chains from one sample in a study of T cell clonotyping in hematopoietic cell transplantation. Sequencing was performed with immunoSEQ multiplex PCR; in TCRdb, only in-frame clones are kept and a portion is missing. The sample holds over 25,000 clones, about 79% seen once. Sample: peripheral blood mononuclear cells, taken before stem cell transplant. Receptor source: a woman aged 55-69 years with acute myeloid leukemia. Some clones in this sample may be carry-over from other donors' samples. Each CDR3 is given with its conserved first and last residue. D genes are given only for firm matches. For some rows the clone size is stated as once, few or many, or as a class when expanded; others skip it.

v_gene	d_gene	j_gene	abundance	CDR3aa	CDR3nt
TRBV27	-	TRBJ1-1	-	CASSLGAGIMNTEAFF	TGTGCCAGCAGTTTAGGGGCAGGGATCATGAACACTGAAGCTTTCTTT
TRBV29-1	TRBD1	TRBJ1-2	-	CSVVIGTGFSGYTF	TGCAGCGTTGTAATTGGGACAGGGTTTTCTGGCTACACCTTC
TRBV6-1	TRBD2	TRBJ2-3	once	CASSERRESADTQYF	TGTGCCAGCAGTGAAAGGCGGGAGTCGGCAGATACGCAGTATTTT
TRBV19	-	TRBJ2-7	-	CASSEDDRSPYEQYF	TGTGCCAGTAGTGAAGATGACAGGAGTCCCTACGAGCAGTACTTC
TRBV5-1	TRBD2	TRBJ2-1	-	CASSPGGGAYNEQFF	TGCGCCAGCAGCCCGGGGGGAGGAGCCTACAATGAGCAGTTCTTC
TRBV10-2	TRBD2	TRBJ2-1	-	CASSSGGTYNEQFF	TGCGCCAGCAGTAGCGGGGGTACCTACAATGAGCAGTTCTTC
TRBV25-1	-	TRBJ1-3	-	CASSDESSGNTIYF	TGTGCCAGCAGTGATGAGAGCTCTGGAAACACCATATATTTT
TRBV27	-	TRBJ1-1	-	CASSSNLRKAFF	TGTGCCAGCAGTTCTAATCTCAGAAAGGCTTTCTTT
TRBV5-6	TRBD1	TRBJ2-7	-	CASSLVQGWEQYF	TGTGCCAGCAGCTTGGTACAGGGGTGGGAGCAGTACTTC
TRBV5-1	TRBD1	TRBJ2-3	-	CASSRPGTGSTDTQYF	TGCGCCAGCAGCAGACCCGGGACAGGGAGCACAGATACGCAGTATTTT
TRBV7-2	-	TRBJ1-6	-	CASSLGEGYNSPLHF	TGTGCCAGCAGCTTAGGGGAGGGCTATAATTCACCCCTCCACTTT
TRBV13	-	TRBJ2-7	-	CASSLDRHLPYEQYF	TGTGCCAGCAGCCTAGATAGACATCTACCCTACGAGCAGTACTTC
TRBV7-3	-	TRBJ2-2	-	CASSLNPATNYFTGELFF	TGTGCCAGCAGCTTAAACCCCGCGACCAACTATTTTACCGGGGAGCTGTTTTTT
TRBV19	TRBD2	TRBJ2-5	once	CASSLRGGLQETQYF	TGTGCCAGTAGTCTGCGGGGGGGACTCCAAGAGACCCAGTACTTC
TRBV15	-	TRBJ2-7	-	CATSRDRAHEQYF	TGTGCCACCAGCAGAGACAGGGCCCACGAGCAGTACTTC
TRBV23-1	-	TRBJ2-2	-	CASSQIMGRPETGELFF	TGCGCCAGCAGTCAAATCATGGGGCGCCCGGAGACCGGGGAGCTGTTTTTT
TRBV12-2	-	TRBJ2-5	-	CASRFPQRRFQETQYF	TGTGCAAGTCGCTTCCCCCAGCGTCGCTTCCAAGAGACCCAGTACTTC
TRBV6-5	-	TRBJ1-6	once	CASSSSRRDSPLHF	TGTGCCAGCAGTTCCTCCCGTCGTGATTCACCCCTCCACTTT
TRBV28	-	TRBJ1-1	-	CASSLPQNTEAFF	TGTGCCAGCAGCCTCCCGCAGAACACTGAAGCTTTCTTT
TRBV5-1	-	TRBJ1-1	-	CASTLQGTNTEAFF	TGCGCCAGCACCCTACAGGGTACGAACACTGAAGCTTTCTTT
TRBV25-1	-	TRBJ1-1	few	CASSEWGENTEAFF	TGTGCCAGCAGTGAATGGGGGGAGAACACTGAAGCTTTCTTT
TRBV5-5	TRBD1	TRBJ2-7	-	CASSFTPGQEYEQYF	TGTGCCAGCAGCTTCACTCCGGGACAGGAGTACGAGCAGTACTTC
TRBV29-1	-	TRBJ2-2	-	CSARPPGTGELFF	TGCAGCGCCAGACCCCCGGGCACCGGGGAGCTGTTTTTT
TRBV7-2	-	TRBJ1-1	-	CASSLVPGGTEAFF	TGTGCCAGCAGCTTAGTCCCCGGGGGCACTGAAGCTTTCTTT
TRBV7-3	-	TRBJ2-3	once	CASRQGSTDTQYF	TGTGCCAGCAGACAGGGCAGCACAGATACGCAGTATTTT
TRBV7-9	TRBD1	TRBJ1-1	once	CASSFGTGWRGDTEAFF	TGTGCCAGCAGCTTCGGGACAGGATGGAGGGGGGACACTGAAGCTTTCTTT
TRBV11-2	TRBD1	TRBJ2-4	-	CASSTGTGKLVQYF	TGTGCCAGCAGCACCGGGACAGGGAAGCTGGTTCAGTACTTC
TRBV7-3	TRBD2	TRBJ2-5	-	CASSLRGGGETQYF	TGTGCCAGCAGCTTAAGGGGGGGAGGAGAGACCCAGTACTTC
TRBV29-1	-	TRBJ2-1	-	CSVAFRTVPSNSYNEQFF	TGCAGCGTTGCGTTCAGGACCGTTCCCTCAAACTCCTACAATGAGCAGTTCTTC
TRBV6-6	TRBD1	TRBJ2-7	-	CASTRDRGVYEQYF	TGTGCCAGCACTCGGGACAGGGGTGTGTACGAGCAGTACTTC
TRBV19	-	TRBJ1-2	-	CASSIVAGDYGYTF	TGTGCCAGTAGTATTGTGGCAGGGGACTATGGCTACACCTTC
TRBV29-1	TRBD2	TRBJ2-2	-	CSVEDWGGNYTGELFF	TGCAGCGTTGAAGATTGGGGGGGTAACTACACCGGGGAGCTGTTTTTT
TRBV7-2	-	TRBJ2-1	-	CASSLASGYSYNEQFF	TGTGCCAGCAGCTTAGCCTCGGGGTATTCCTACAATGAGCAGTTCTTC
TRBV27	TRBD1	TRBJ2-7	once	CASGRRTGPPEQYF	TGTGCCAGCGGCCGACGGACAGGGCCCCCCGAGCAGTACTTC
TRBV11-1	-	TRBJ2-3	-	CASSPRLRTSTDTQYF	TGTGCCAGCAGTCCCCGACTGAGAACTAGCACAGATACGCAGTATTTT
TRBV7-9	-	TRBJ2-5	-	CASSLAPGGETQYF	TGTGCCAGCAGCTTAGCCCCGGGCGGGGAGACCCAGTACTTC
TRBV7-3	-	TRBJ1-1	-	CASSLGQGVYTEAFF	TGTGCCAGCAGCTTAGGGCAGGGAGTGTACACTGAAGCTTTCTTT
TRBV20-1	TRBD2	TRBJ2-7	few	CSARVGTSGYF	TGCAGTGCTAGAGTCGGGACTAGCGGTTACTTC
TRBV4-3	-	TRBJ1-5	few	CASSQTRTGSQPQHF	TGCGCCAGCAGCCAGACCAGAACAGGGAGTCAGCCCCAGCATTTT
TRBV5-6	TRBD1	TRBJ1-5	-	CASSLGYRTGFNQPQHF	TGTGCCAGCAGCCTGGGCTATCGGACAGGCTTCAATCAGCCCCAGCATTTT